This T cell receptor beta chain is from a study of OX40 agonist ivuxolimab in advanced cancers. Germline loops: CDR1 LNHDA, CDR2 SQIVND (reference sequence). This CDR3 region has 16 residues. V shed 3 bases, J shed 3 bases, and the junction held 9 bases outside the gene matches. Assay used: immunoSEQ multiplex PCR; TCRdb lists only in-frame clones, some missing. The table lists about 20,000 clones, more than 70% of them singletons. J is TRBJ2-7 and V is TRBV19; 9 nucleotides line up with TRBD2. Sequences were derived from CD4+ or CD8+ T cells sorted from blood, sampled in a trial of the OX40 agonist ivuxolimab. The origin of this receptor is an adult with an advanced solid tumor such as melanoma, head and neck, liver or kidney cancer. This CDR3 reads CASSMRASGNGYEQYF. The CDR3 nucleotides are TGTGCCAGTAGTATGAGGGCTAGCGGGAACGGCTACGAGCAGTACTTC.